Listed below are T cell receptor beta chains from one sample, sequenced in a study of blood T cell repertoires in COVID-19. Measured with immunoSEQ multiplex PCR; TCRdb has only the in-frame clones, and not every one. Of just over 300,000 clones in the sample, 70% to 90% were seen once. The sequenced sample was PBMCs or T cells enriched from blood (not recorded which). These receptors were obtained from a man younger than 45 who had recovered from COVID-19. The CDR3 runs from the conserved cysteine through the conserved F or W. The order of the fields is clone size, J gene, V gene, CDR3 protein. Clone size, where shown, is once, few, many, or a class for clones that have expanded.

clone_size: once
j_call: TRBJ1-2
v_call: TRBV29-1
cdr3_aa: CSVIGTVPRGYTF

clone_size: -
j_call: TRBJ2-7
v_call: TRBV19
cdr3_aa: CASSISGGTYEQYF

clone_size: -
j_call: TRBJ1-3
v_call: TRBV6-5
cdr3_aa: CASRAGGRTGNTIYF

clone_size: -
j_call: TRBJ1-1
v_call: TRBV11-2
cdr3_aa: CASSLGASYTEAFF

clone_size: -
j_call: TRBJ2-7
v_call: TRBV2
cdr3_aa: CASRPGGTPSYEQYF

clone_size: once
j_call: TRBJ1-5
v_call: TRBV18
cdr3_aa: CASSLGQGGDQPQHF

clone_size: -
j_call: TRBJ1-2
v_call: TRBV6-5
cdr3_aa: CATGGQGFYGYTF

clone_size: -
j_call: TRBJ1-5
v_call: TRBV29-1
cdr3_aa: CSVLENSNQPQHF

clone_size: -
j_call: TRBJ1-2
v_call: TRBV5-4
cdr3_aa: CASSFPGDSLAGYTF

clone_size: -
j_call: TRBJ1-4
v_call: TRBV5-6
cdr3_aa: CASSLKTGKLFF

clone_size: -
j_call: TRBJ2-1
v_call: TRBV9
cdr3_aa: CASRPTSGGPYNEQFF

clone_size: -
j_call: TRBJ1-2
v_call: TRBV30
cdr3_aa: CAWTPYTGYSNYGYTF

clone_size: -
j_call: TRBJ1-1
v_call: TRBV25-1
cdr3_aa: CASGTGGTEAFF

clone_size: -
j_call: TRBJ2-1
v_call: TRBV7-2
cdr3_aa: CASSLTAVAYNEQFF

clone_size: -
j_call: TRBJ2-2
v_call: TRBV5-4
cdr3_aa: CASRKTGGQNTGELFF

clone_size: -
j_call: TRBJ2-3
v_call: TRBV5-6
cdr3_aa: CASSQTTDSTDTQYF

clone_size: many
j_call: TRBJ1-6
v_call: TRBV6-4
cdr3_aa: CASSEGANSPLHF

clone_size: -
j_call: TRBJ1-2
v_call: TRBV7-2
cdr3_aa: CASSAGQGVDYGYTF

clone_size: -
j_call: TRBJ1-4
v_call: TRBV2
cdr3_aa: CASTPHGGQGNEKLFF

clone_size: -
j_call: TRBJ2-1
v_call: TRBV13
cdr3_aa: CASSFGQGANEQFF

clone_size: -
j_call: TRBJ2-2
v_call: TRBV9
cdr3_aa: CASSSPHPDRGDGELFF

clone_size: once
j_call: TRBJ1-1
v_call: TRBV18
cdr3_aa: CASSQQTGPNTEAFF

clone_size: -
j_call: TRBJ1-1
v_call: TRBV9
cdr3_aa: CASSGTVNTEAFF

clone_size: -
j_call: TRBJ2-1
v_call: TRBV5-1
cdr3_aa: CASSLDRVNEQFF

clone_size: -
j_call: TRBJ1-3
v_call: TRBV29-1
cdr3_aa: CSVVPPSGNTIYF

clone_size: -
j_call: TRBJ1-1
v_call: TRBV5-4
cdr3_aa: CASSARQGLAEAFF

clone_size: -
j_call: TRBJ1-2
v_call: TRBV30
cdr3_aa: CAWSLGQLYGYTF

clone_size: -
j_call: TRBJ2-3
v_call: TRBV18
cdr3_aa: CASSPGGLASTDTQYF

clone_size: -
j_call: TRBJ1-1
v_call: TRBV19
cdr3_aa: CASSIAGGTEAFF

clone_size: -
j_call: TRBJ1-2
v_call: TRBV30
cdr3_aa: CAWSGQQGYGGYTF

clone_size: -
j_call: TRBJ1-1
v_call: TRBV12-3/TRBV12-4
cdr3_aa: CASSLSGTLEAFF

clone_size: few
j_call: TRBJ2-1
v_call: TRBV2
cdr3_aa: CASSDIGTGGYNEQFF

clone_size: -
j_call: TRBJ1-3
v_call: TRBV29-1
cdr3_aa: CSVGQGGGGNTIYF